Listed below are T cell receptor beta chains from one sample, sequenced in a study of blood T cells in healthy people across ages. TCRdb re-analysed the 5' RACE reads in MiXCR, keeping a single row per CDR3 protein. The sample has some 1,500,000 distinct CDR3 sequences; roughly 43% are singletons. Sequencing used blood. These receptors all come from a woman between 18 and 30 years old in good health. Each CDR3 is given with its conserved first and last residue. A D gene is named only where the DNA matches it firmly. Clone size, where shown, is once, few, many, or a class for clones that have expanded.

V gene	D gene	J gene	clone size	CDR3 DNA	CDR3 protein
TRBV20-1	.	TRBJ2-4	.	TGCAGTGCCAGAGCTCCCGGACAGAAAAACATTCAGTACTTC	CSARAPGQKNIQYF
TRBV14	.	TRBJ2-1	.	TGTGCCAGCAGCCAACTAGCTAAGAGACTCAATGAGCAGTTCTTC	CASSQLAKRLNEQFF
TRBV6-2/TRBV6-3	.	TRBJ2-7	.	TGTGCCAGCAGTTACTACCTTTCCCGGACGGGCTACGAGCAGTACTTC	CASSYYLSRTGYEQYF
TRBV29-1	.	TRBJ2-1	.	TGCAGCGTTGACGAAGGGTTGAAGTTCTTC	CSVDEGLKFF
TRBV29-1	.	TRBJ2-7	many	TGCAGCGTTGGTCAGGACACCTACGAGCAGTACTTC	CSVGQDTYEQYF
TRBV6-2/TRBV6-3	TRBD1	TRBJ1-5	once	TGTGCCAGCAGGCCGCCGGGACAGGGGTATATTGGCAATCAGCCCCAGCATTTT	CASRPPGQGYIGNQPQHF
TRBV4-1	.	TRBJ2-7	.	TGCGCCAGCAGCCAAGATGTGGACAGTCCTTACGAGCAGTACTTC	CASSQDVDSPYEQYF
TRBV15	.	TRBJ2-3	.	TGTGCCACCAGCAGAGGACGGACTAGCACAGATACGCAGTATTTT	CATSRGRTSTDTQYF
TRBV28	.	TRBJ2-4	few	TGTGCCAGCAGTTTACTAGAATCCAAAAACATTCAGTACTTC	CASSLLESKNIQYF
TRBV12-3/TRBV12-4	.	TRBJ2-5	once	TGTGCCAGCACCCGGGACCTCCAATGGACCCAGTACTTC	CASTRDLQWTQYF
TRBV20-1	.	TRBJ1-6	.	TGCAGTGCTCGAGGGAATACAGGGAGCTCCTATAATTCACCCCTCCACTTT	CSARGNTGSSYNSPLHF
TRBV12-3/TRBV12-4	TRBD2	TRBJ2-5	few	TGTGCCAGCAGAGGAGGAGCGGGAGCACAAGAGACCCAGTACTTC	CASRGGAGAQETQYF
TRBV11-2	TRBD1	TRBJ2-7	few	TGTGCCAGCGGAATATCCGGGACAGGGACCTCCTACGAGCAGTACTTC	CASGISGTGTSYEQYF
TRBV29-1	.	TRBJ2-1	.	TGCAGCGTTGAACCACCTAGCTCCGCTGGGGATGAGCAGTTCTTC	CSVEPPSSAGDEQFF
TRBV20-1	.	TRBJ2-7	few	TGCAGTGCGAATTACCAGGGGAGCTACGAGCAGTACTTC	CSANYQGSYEQYF
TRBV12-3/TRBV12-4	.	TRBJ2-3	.	TGTGCCAGCAGTTTACAAAGACGATCAGATACGCAGTATTTT	CASSLQRRSDTQYF
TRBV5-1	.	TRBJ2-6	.	TGCGCCAGCAGCTTGCAGCTCTCTGGGGCCAACGTCCTGACTTTC	CASSLQLSGANVLTF
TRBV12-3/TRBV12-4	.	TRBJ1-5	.	TGTGCCAGCAGTTCAACAGGCCACTATAGCAATCAGCCCCAGCATTTT	CASSSTGHYSNQPQHF
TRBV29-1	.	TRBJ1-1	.	TGCAGCGTCAGTAGACAGATGAACACTGAAGCTTTCTTT	CSVSRQMNTEAFF
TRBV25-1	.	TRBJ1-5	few	TGTGCCAGCAGGAACATTCTCACGGTCCGCAATCAGCCCCAGCATTTT	CASRNILTVRNQPQHF
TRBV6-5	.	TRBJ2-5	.	TGTGCCAGCAGTTACTCGGCTAGTCTCGAGACCCAGTACTTC	CASSYSASLETQYF
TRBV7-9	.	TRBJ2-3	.	TGTGCCAGCAGCTTACGGGGGCGGGCGGATACGCAGTATTTT	CASSLRGRADTQYF
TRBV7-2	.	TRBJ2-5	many	TGTGCCAGCAGCTTGGCGTCGACCCAGTACTTC	CASSLASTQYF
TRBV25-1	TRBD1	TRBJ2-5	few	TGTGCCAGCAGTGAACCCGGACAGGGAGAGACCCAGTACTTC	CASSEPGQGETQYF
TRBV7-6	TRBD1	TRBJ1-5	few	TGTGCCAGCAGCTTAGGGGCAGGGGGGTCGGGCAATCAGCCCCAGCATTTT	CASSLGAGGSGNQPQHF
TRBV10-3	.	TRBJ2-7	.	TGTGCCATCAGAAGGGACTCCGGGACCTTCCCCTACGAGCAGTACTTC	CAIRRDSGTFPYEQYF
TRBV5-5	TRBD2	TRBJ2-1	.	TGTGCCAGCAGCTTGGATCTAGCGGGGGCCTATGAGCAGTTCTTC	CASSLDLAGAYEQFF
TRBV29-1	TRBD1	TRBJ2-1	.	TGCAGCGTGACGGGGACAGGAGTATCCTACAATGAGCAGTTCTTC	CSVTGTGVSYNEQFF
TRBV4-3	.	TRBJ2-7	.	TGCGCCAGCAGCCAGACCCGGGCCCGCGGAGCGGTTAACTACGAGCAGTACTTC	CASSQTRARGAVNYEQYF
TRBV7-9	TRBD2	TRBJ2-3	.	TGTGCCGGCAGCTTAGCGGTGGGTAGCGGGAGTTCAGATACGCAGTATTTT	CAGSLAVGSGSSDTQYF
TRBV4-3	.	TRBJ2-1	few	TGCGCCAGCAGCCATTCGGGACATGAGCAGTTCTTC	CASSHSGHEQFF
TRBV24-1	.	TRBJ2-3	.	TGTGCCACCAGTGATTTACGGACTAGCACAGATACGCAGTATTTT	CATSDLRTSTDTQYF
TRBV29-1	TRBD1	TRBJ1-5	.	TGCAGCGTTGAGGGGACAGGGAGGGGGGGGTATAGCAATCAGCCCCAGCATTTT	CSVEGTGRGGYSNQPQHF
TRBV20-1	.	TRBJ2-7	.	TGCAGTGCACCATTGGCACGGGGCACGACGTACGAGCAGTACTTC	CSAPLARGTTYEQYF
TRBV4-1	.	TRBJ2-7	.	TGCGCCAGCAGCAGGACGGGGGCAAGCTCCTACGAGCAGTACTTC	CASSRTGASSYEQYF
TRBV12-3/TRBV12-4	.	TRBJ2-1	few	TGTGCCAGCGGGACTTCCTACAATGAGCAGTTCTTC	CASGTSYNEQFF
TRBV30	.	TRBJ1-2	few	TGTGCCTGGAGAAACTATGGCTACACCTTC	CAWRNYGYTF
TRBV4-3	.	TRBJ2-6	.	TGCGCCAGCAGCCAGGCAGGTTTCTCCTCTGGGGCCAACGTCCTGACTTTC	CASSQAGFSSGANVLTF
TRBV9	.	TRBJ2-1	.	TGTGCCAGCAGCTCGCTGGGACTTCTGAGCTCCTACAATGAGCAGTTCTTC	CASSSLGLLSSYNEQFF
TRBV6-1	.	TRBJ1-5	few	TGTGCCAGCAGTGGTGAGGCGCCGAATCAGCCCCAGCATTTT	CASSGEAPNQPQHF
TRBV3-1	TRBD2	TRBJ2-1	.	TGTGCCAGCCACTCGAGGACTAGCGGGGCGAAGGGCAATGAGCAGTTCTTC	CASHSRTSGAKGNEQFF
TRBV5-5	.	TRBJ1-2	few	TGTGCCAGCAGCTTGGTTAGTCACGGCTATGGCTACACCTTC	CASSLVSHGYGYTF
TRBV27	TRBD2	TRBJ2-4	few	TGTGCCAGCAATAACCGGGGGGGGTCCAAAAACATTCAGTACTTC	CASNNRGGSKNIQYF
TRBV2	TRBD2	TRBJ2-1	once	TGTGCCAGCAGCCCGGGACTAGCTTGGGATGTGCAGTTCTTC	CASSPGLAWDVQFF
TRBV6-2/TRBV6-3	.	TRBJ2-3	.	TGTGCCAGCACCAAACGGGCGCCAGATACGCAGTATTTT	CASTKRAPDTQYF
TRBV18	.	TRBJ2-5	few	TGTGCCAGCTCACCTCAGATGGGGGAAGAGACCCAGTACTTC	CASSPQMGEETQYF
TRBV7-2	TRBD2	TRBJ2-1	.	TGTGCCAGCAGCTTAGGGACTAGCGGGGCCTTATCCTACAATGAGCAGTTCTTC	CASSLGTSGALSYNEQFF
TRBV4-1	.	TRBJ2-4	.	TGCGCCAGCAGCCCCCCCCTAGCGTCCCTAGCCAAAAACATTCAGTACTTC	CASSPPLASLAKNIQYF
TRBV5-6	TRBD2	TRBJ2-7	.	TGTGCCAGCAGCTTCTTCGGGGAGGGGTACAATGAGCAGTACTTC	CASSFFGEGYNEQYF
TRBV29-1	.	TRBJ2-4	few	TGCAGCGTTAACGGCGGGGATGCCAAAAACATTCAGTACTTC	CSVNGGDAKNIQYF
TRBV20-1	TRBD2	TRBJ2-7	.	TGCAGTGCTAGGTCGGGACTAGCGGGGGCCTCCAGCTCCTACAATGAGCAGTACTTC	CSARSGLAGASSSYNEQYF
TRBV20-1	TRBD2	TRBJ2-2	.	TGCAGTGCGCGACTAGCGGGGAACACCGGGGAGCTGTTTTTT	CSARLAGNTGELFF
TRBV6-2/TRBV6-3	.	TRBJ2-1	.	TGTGCCAGCAGTTATAGTGGTGAGGGGGCCTACAATGAGCAGTTCTTC	CASSYSGEGAYNEQFF
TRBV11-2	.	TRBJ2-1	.	TGTGCCAGCAGCTTAGCCGGGGGAGCACAATGGGAGCAGTTCTTC	CASSLAGGAQWEQFF
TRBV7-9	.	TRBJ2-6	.	TGTGCCAGCAGCACGACAAACTTTGGGGCCAACGCCCTGACTTTC	CASSTTNFGANALTF